The sequence of this T cell receptor (beta chain) was determined in a study of cytomegalovirus exposure and HLA in healthy donors. Overall study results and limits: Researchers reported in a later analysis that common viral pathogens appeared linked to several top clusters. Earlier analysis looked at TCR beta V segments, and most were productive about 87% or about 30% of the time. A likely sequencing artifact accounted for one observed cluster of highly shared sequence variants.

With regard to this clone: Its antigen is as yet unknown.

The PCR had 60 Vbeta and 13 Jbeta primers. Repertoires were generated with immunoSEQ multiplex PCR, while TCRdb's copy carries only in-frame clones and drops some. Of around 98,000 clones in the sample, about three quarters were seen once. V lost 1 base, J lost 3 bases, and 5 bases lay in between. The CDR3 sequence is 13 residues long. Specimen: PBMCs. The sequence derives from a man aged 35 to 55 in good health and CMV-seronegative. The rearrangement joins TRBV5-3 to TRBJ1-5; D not certain. TRBV5-3 is treated as an ORF (open reading frame) with a function not yet certain. CDR3 sequence reads: CARSLTINQPQHF. The CDR3 DNA reads TGTGCCAGAAGCTTGACAATCAATCAGCCCCAGCATTTT.